The source of this T cell receptor beta chain is a study of T cell responses to AZD1222 COVID-19 vaccine (dated by TCRdb to the early 2020s). In the study overall: Because spike-specific TCR depth and breadth did not differ between the two schedules, AZD1222 recipients who got a second dose at roughly 4 weeks were pooled with those who got a second dose at roughly 12 weeks. TCR sequencing covered more than 230 trial participants: 207 given two doses of AZD1222 and approximately 25 given two doses of MenACWY control vaccine. Enrollment into the trials was organized by age into subgroups of 18-55, 56-69 and 70-plus years, and those subgroups contained about 160, 30 and 59 TCR-sequenced participants, respectively. What the authors observed across the whole study: Conclusions about previously exposed vaccinees are limited, since just five or six AZD1222 recipients were seropositive for SARS-CoV-2 at baseline. A significant rise in spike-specific TCR breadth and depth was observed after two AZD1222 doses relative to day 0 and relative to MenACWY recipients. The 56-69-year group was small, and its depth increase did not reach significance, likely because of low power. Vaccine-associated CD4 TCRs spanned the whole spike protein, with dominant responses in regions 160-218 and 743-854. Reportedly, close to half of the unique spike-specific TCRs recognized epitopes lying outside the regions that are mutated in the B.1.351 and B.1.1.7 variants. Participants were mostly white British, with more females than males. The authors suggested clonal diversity may have been underestimated. Because no samples from the day 14 peak response were available, repertoires could be characterized only after the peak T cell response.

For this clone: Its target antigen remains unknown. The input lacks base qualities; no much larger clone sits a single base away.

Per the germline V gene, MDHEN is the CDR1 and SYDVKM is the CDR2. At the junction V is shortened by 5 bases and J by 5 bases, with 15 bases in between. The CDR3, from cysteine to phenylalanine, totals 14 residues. The CDR3 DNA has 42 bases and is translated from base 1. The CDR3 regions of human TCRbeta chains were analyzed by immunosequencing. The study's own analysis went as follows. Repertoire TCRs were matched against a reference library of SARS-CoV-2-specific TCRs generated with the MIRA antigen-specificity platform. Breadth was defined as the fraction of unique TCRs that were SARS-CoV-2-associated, and depth was defined as the fraction of total T cells that were SARS-CoV-2-associated. Using the MIRA data, each spike-specific TCR was assigned both to the spike region to which the TCR was reactive and to a CD4 or CD8 class. Log10-transformed breadth and depth values were compared by one-way ANOVA with Sidak's multiple comparisons tests. TCRdb took over this immuneACCESS table, retaining in-frame rearrangements with V and J assigned. Such tables are incomplete; in checked studies, under half of the missing clones stem from an unresolved V gene, and the remainder is unexplained. V, J and clone size were drawn from that table, and D and trimming were deduced from the DNA. The sample table records approximately 82,000 clones; 85% to 95% of these occur just once. About 5.2% of the sample belongs to the ten largest clones.

The sample's time point label is to be understood as: baseline before first vaccination. The vaccinee samples were drawn from two UK trials, COV001 and COV002, one of which was a single-blind randomized controlled phase 2/3 trial testing AZD1222 (ChAdOx1 nCoV-19) in healthy adults. For TCRbeta chain sequencing, PBMC samples were collected from trial participants at day 0 and at day 28 after the second dose. Rearrangement joined TRBV28 to TRBJ1-1, with TRBD1 as a weak D call on 6 bases. The TCR sequence derives from an adult in good health. Sequencing used peripheral blood, obtained on day 0 of AZD1222 vaccination. This receptor has the CDR3 CASSPPGGWTEAFF. The DNA reads as follows: TGTGCCAGCAGTCCCCCCGGGGGCTGGACTGAAGCTTTCTTT.